The 3 T cell receptor beta chains below were found in one sample sequenced in a study of T cells in Graves' hyperthyroidism and ophthalmopathy. Amplification of TCR beta CDR3 regions used RNA as the template. TCR CDR3 underwent first-round RT-PCR with the HTBI primer set. MiXCR, applied by TCRdb to the multiplex PCR reads, yields one record per CDR3 protein. The sample consists of hundreds of thousands of distinct CDR3 sequences, about 15% of them appearing once. Sequenced sample: blood. Receptors were obtained from a young woman with Graves' hyperthyroidism.

This clonotype was recorded at least ten times. For the CDR3, the DNA is TGTGCCAGCAGCTCCGCCCCTCAAGAGACCCAGTACTTC. Its translation: CASSSAPQETQYF. The chain couples TRBV7-3 to TRBJ2-5, with D hard to call. The ends were cut back, 4 bases at V and 2 bases at J, with 8 bases in the middle. The CDR3 has 13 amino acids. Germline V lookup: CDR1 SGHTA, CDR2 FQGTGA.

The chain couples TRBV25-1 to TRBJ2-1; D might be TRBD1 (5 bases). The germline V gene has CDR1 MGHDK and CDR2 SYGVNS. The ends were cut back, 1 base at V and 2 bases at J, with 9 bases in the middle. This CDR3 has 15 residues. The CDR3 loop is CASSEFGQTYNEQFF. In DNA form, the CDR3 reads TGTGCCAGCAGTGAATTTGGACAAACCTACAATGAGCAGTTCTTC.

The rearrangement joins TRBV20-1 to TRBJ2-2; D gene unclear. The length of the CDR3 is 13 residues. CDR1 and CDR2 from the germline V gene are DFQATT and SNEGSKA (reference sequence). The V end lost 3 bases, the J end lost 3 bases, and 8 bases lay between the germline ends. CDR3 in amino acids: CSARPRYTGELFF. The CDR3 DNA sequence: TGCAGTGCTAGGCCGAGATACACCGGGGAGCTGTTTTTT.